Listed here are 26 T cell receptor beta chains from one sample, sequenced in a study of cytomegalovirus exposure and HLA in healthy donors. Primers: 60 Vbeta forward and 13 Jbeta reverse. Repertoires were generated with immunoSEQ multiplex PCR, while TCRdb's copy carries only in-frame clones and drops some. The sample contains about 78,000 clones, roughly 72% of which appear only once. Sequencing was done on a sample of PBMCs. Receptors originate from a woman in her forties in good health and CMV-seropositive.

This rearrangement joins TRBV18 to TRBJ2-2; D is unclear. V was trimmed by 3 bases and J by 0 bases, leaving 8 bases between them. The CDR3 runs 15 residues. CDR1 KGHSH and CDR2 LQKENI come from the germline V gene. In DNA form, the CDR3 reads TGTGCCAGCTCACCGGCGGCAGCGAACACCGGGGAGCTGTTTTTT. Translated, it gives CASSPAAANTGELFF.

The CDR3 loop is CASSLRREAEQYF. In DNA, the CDR3 is TGTGCCAGCAGCTTACGCCGGGAGGCCGAGCAGTACTTC. This chain uses TRBV13 with TRBJ2-7; TRBD2 agrees at 7 bases. CDR1 PRHDT and CDR2 FYEKMQ come from the germline V gene (reference sequence). The CDR3 spans 13 residues. V shed 2 bases, J shed 6 bases, and the junction held 4 bases outside the gene matches.

The V gene is TRBV6-6, the J gene TRBJ2-7; D is unresolved. The germline gives CDR1 MNHNY, CDR2 SVGAGI (reference sequence). V was shortened by 2 bases and J by 0 bases, with 11 bases between the two germline ends. The CDR3 sequence is 15 residues long. CDR3 amino acids: CASSYGQMSSYEQYF. CDR3 coding DNA: TGTGCCAGCAGTTACGGGCAGATGAGCTCCTACGAGCAGTACTTC.

The J gene is TRBJ1-1, the V gene TRBV2; 7 positions agree with TRBD1. The germline V gene encodes CDR1 SNHLY and CDR2 FYNNEI. Trimming took 3 bases from V and 5 from J; bases not matched to a gene: 15. CDR3 length equals 17 residues. CDR3 loop: CASSDRGRGAGGTEAFF. The DNA for the CDR3 is TGTGCCAGCAGTGACCGCGGTCGAGGGGCAGGGGGGACTGAAGCTTTCTTT. The whole variable domain, remainder taken from reference TRBV2 and TRBJ1-1, is EPEVTQTPSHQVTQMGQEVILRCVPISNHLYFYWYRQILGQKVEFLVSFYNNEISEKSEIFDDQFSVERPDGSNFTLKIRSTKLEDSAMYFCASSDRGRGAGGTEAFFGQGTRLTVV.

The rearrangement links TRBV6-5 to TRBJ2-7; 7 bases are a match to TRBD2. The CDR3 has 14 residues. Germline V CDR1 and CDR2: MNHEY, SVGAGI. The V segment lost 4 bases and the J segment 1 base; nucleotides outside the gene matches: 4. CDR3: CASSWERESYEQYF. CDR3 DNA: TGTGCCAGCAGTTGGGAGCGGGAATCCTACGAGCAGTACTTC.

This clone has a count of ten or more. The chain recombines TRBV5-1 with TRBJ1-4, with 8 bases aligning to TRBD1. This CDR3 comprises 16 residues. Germline values: CDR1 SGHRS, CDR2 YFSETQ. V lost 0 bases, J lost 7 bases, and 8 bases stayed unmatched. Here the CDR3 reads CASSLGRQGNSEKLFF. CDR3 DNA sequence: TGCGCCAGCAGCTTGGGAAGACAGGGGAATTCTGAAAAACTGTTTTTT.

The V gene is TRBV28, the J gene TRBJ1-2; TRBD1 is a possible D gene (6 bases). V lost 4 bases, J lost 1 base, and 16 bases lay in between. The CDR3 is 16 residues long. Germline V CDR1 and CDR2: MDHEN, SYDVKM. CDR3 sequence (DNA): TGTGCCAGCAGTTCCCAAGGGGACATACGTAACTATGGCTACACCTTC. Amino acids: CASSSQGDIRNYGYTF.

The chain uses TRBV19 and TRBJ1-5; the D gene is possibly TRBD1 (5 bases). Germline V gives CDR1 LNHDA, CDR2 SQIVND (reference sequence). The CDR3 consists of 15 residues. V was clipped by 4 bases and J by 8 bases, with 18 bases between them. The CDR3 here is CASSTTALRGEPQHF. In DNA form, the CDR3 reads TGTGCCAGTAGTACCACCGCCCTCCGGGGGGAGCCCCAGCATTTT.

The chain employs TRBV10-3 and TRBJ1-2; D remains ambiguous. V dropped 3 bases and J dropped 6 bases, with 8 bases sitting between them. This CDR3 comprises 12 residues. The germline gives CDR1 ENHRY, CDR2 SYGVKD. In DNA form, the CDR3 reads TGTGCCATCAGTGAAGTCCGGGATGGCTACACCTTC. This codes for CAISEVRDGYTF.

The CDR3 loop reads CASGLAPRWGLAGGGGQETQYF. The CDR3 nucleotides are TGTGCTAGTGGTTTGGCCCCCCGATGGGGACTAGCGGGAGGGGGGGGTCAAGAGACCCAGTACTTC. The rearrangement joins TRBV12-5 to TRBJ2-5; TRBD2 agrees at 16 bases. The V segment lost 1 base and the J segment 2 bases; nucleotides outside the gene matches: 16. CDR1 is LGHNT, CDR2 FRNRAP, per germline. This CDR3 has 22 residues.

This clone was seen many times. V and J are TRBV28 and TRBJ1-3, with D hard to call. V was pared by 3 bases and J by 2 bases, with 17 bases between. Germline CDR1 and CDR2: MDHEN and SYDVKM. The CDR3 sequence is 17 residues long. In DNA form, the CDR3 reads TGTGCCAGCAGTTTCCTCCGTGGAGGGCAGGCTGGAAACACCATATATTTT. Its translation: CASSFLRGGQAGNTIYF.

This chain joins TRBV5-1 and TRBJ2-1; D is undetermined. The CDR3 covers 16 residues. V was shortened by 4 bases and J by 0 bases, with 14 bases between the two germline ends. Germline V gene lookup returns CDR1 SGHRS and CDR2 YFSETQ. As DNA, the CDR3 is TGCGCCAGCAGCACCATGGCGGCCAGCTCCTACAATGAGCAGTTCTTC. This encodes CASSTMAASSYNEQFF.

The V gene is TRBV19, the J gene TRBJ2-5; TRBD1 might be the D (5 bases). Germline CDR1 LNHDA, CDR2 SQIVND (reference sequence). Trimming took 0 bases from V and 3 from J, leaving 11 bases between them. The CDR3 is 15 residues long. The CDR3 DNA reads TGTGCCAGTAGTATAGACGGACACCCTAAAGAGACCCAGTACTTC. The encoded protein is CASSIDGHPKETQYF.

The chain links TRBV2 to TRBJ2-4, with D tentatively TRBD2 (6 bases). This CDR3 contains 15 residues. The V gene's germline CDR1 is SNHLY and CDR2 FYNNEI. Trimming stripped 1 base from V and 4 bases from J, with 11 bases between. CDR3: CASSEVWGDKNIQYF. CDR3 nucleotides: TGTGCCAGCAGTGAAGTATGGGGGGATAAAAACATTCAGTACTTC.

The rearrangement uses TRBV9 and TRBJ2-6, with D possibly being TRBD1 (5 bases). This CDR3 is 17 amino acids long. V was shortened by 2 bases and J by 0 bases, with 12 bases between the two germline ends. CDR1 SGDLS and CDR2 YYNGEE come from the germline V gene. In DNA form, the CDR3 reads TGTGCCAGCAGCGTTACAGGAACAAACTCTGGGGCCAACGTCCTGACTTTC. This sequence encodes CASSVTGTNSGANVLTF.

This rearrangement joins TRBV7-7 to TRBJ2-3; no reliable D call. Trimming took 1 base from V and 0 from J, leaving 8 bases between them. Per germline, CDR1 SSHAT and CDR2 FNYEAQ (reference sequence). The CDR3 totals 15 residues. In DNA, the CDR3 is TGTGCCAGCAGCTTAGGGCTAGTAAGCACAGATACGCAGTATTTT. Translating gives CASSLGLVSTDTQYF.

This chain links TRBV18 with TRBJ1-1; D gene uncertain. V lost 4 bases and J 0 bases, leaving 9 bases between the germline ends. Germline V gives CDR1 KGHSH, CDR2 LQKENI. This CDR3 is built from 14 residues. The CDR3 DNA reads TGTGCCAGCTCACGTGAACACATGAACACTGAAGCTTTCTTT. Amino acid sequence: CASSREHMNTEAFF.

The rearrangement links TRBV30 to TRBJ2-1, with D possibly TRBD1 on 5 matching bases. Germline CDR1 reads GTSNPN; CDR2 reads SVGIG (reference sequence). The CDR3 totals 14 residues. Trimming shortened V by 4 bases and J by 7 bases, and 17 bases separated the two germline ends. The CDR3 loop reads CAWNVQADRNEQFF. The DNA for the CDR3 is TGTGCCTGGAATGTACAGGCTGACCGGAATGAGCAGTTCTTC.

Turning to this clone: Other DNA sequences in this specimen translate into the identical CDR3. The chain combines TRBV9 with TRBJ1-5; 7 nucleotides match TRBD1. The CDR3 has 14 amino acids. The trim removed 3 bases at V and 5 bases at J, leaving 5 bases unmatched. Germline V gene lookup returns CDR1 SGDLS and CDR2 YYNGEE. CDR3 sequence (DNA): TGTGCCAGCAGCGATCGGGACAGAGATCAGCCCCAGCATTTT. Translated: CASSDRDRDQPQHF.

The chain combines TRBV18 with TRBJ2-2; no definite D call. V dropped 3 bases and J dropped 4 bases, with 18 bases sitting between them. The CDR3 contains 17 residues. CDR1 and CDR2 (germline): KGHSH, LQKENI. The CDR3 sequence is CASSPVRPDLVTGELFF. The CDR3 nucleotides are TGTGCCAGCTCACCGGTCAGGCCAGACCTCGTCACCGGGGAGCTGTTTTTT.

The chain joins TRBV2 to TRBJ1-1; 9 bases map to TRBD1. There are 15 residues in the CDR3. Germline V gene data show CDR1 as SNHLY and CDR2 as FYNNEI. V lost 6 bases to trimming and J lost 6 bases; unmatched junction nucleotides: 11. The CDR3 reads CASSPGTGSKAEAFF. CDR3 DNA: TGTGCCAGCAGCCCTGGGACAGGGTCAAAGGCTGAAGCTTTCTTT.

This clone was seen only a few times. The genes are TRBV4-1 and TRBJ1-4; 9 nucleotides agree with TRBD1. V trimming: 6 bases; J trimming: 7 bases; junction bases outside the gene matches: 6. This CDR3 has 14 amino acids. CDR1 and CDR2 from the germline V gene are MGHRA and YSYEKL. Here the CDR3 DNA reads TGCGCCAGCAGTACCGGGACAGGGAGTGAAAAACTGTTTTTT. Amino acids: CASSTGTGSEKLFF.

The chain joins TRBV5-1 to TRBJ1-1, with a tentative D call TRBD1 (5 bases). V shed 0 bases and J shed 4 bases, with 13 bases lying between them. Germline V gene data show CDR1 as SGHRS and CDR2 as YFSETQ. The CDR3 contains 15 residues. The CDR3 DNA reads as TGCGCCAGCAGCTTGGCCGAGGCAGGGCTCACTGAAGCTTTCTTT. Translation gives CASSLAEAGLTEAFF. Filled out from reference TRBV5-1 and TRBJ1-1, the complete variable domain reads KAGVTQTPRYLIKTRGQQVTLSCSPISGHRSVSWYQQTPGQGLQFLFEYFSETQRNKGNFPGRFSGRQFSNSRSEMNVSTLELGDSALYLCASSLAEAGLTEAFFGQGTRLTVV.

The V gene is TRBV7-2, the J gene TRBJ2-2; 7 bases match TRBD2. The germline gives CDR1 SGHTA, CDR2 FQGNSA. After removal of 3 bases from V and 7 bases from J, the junction contained 8 bases not matched to a gene. The CDR3 runs 15 residues. The CDR3 nucleotides are TGTGCCAGCAGCTTTGGACTAGTGGGAAACGGGGAGCTGTTTTTT. Its protein is CASSFGLVGNGELFF.

The rearrangement links TRBV30 to TRBJ2-1; possibly TRBD2 for D (5 bases). Trimming shortened V by 4 bases and J by 12 bases, and 13 bases separated the two germline ends. Looked up from germline, CDR1 is GTSNPN and CDR2 is SVGIG (reference sequence). This CDR3 spans 11 amino acids. The CDR3 protein is CAWTTRERQFF. The CDR3, as DNA: TGTGCCTGGACCACCCGGGAAAGGCAGTTCTTC.

V is TRBV5-1 and J is TRBJ2-7; 9 bases map to TRBD1. V was clipped by 3 bases and J by 3 bases; unmatched bases: 10. This CDR3 has 16 amino acids. Looked up from germline, CDR1 is SGHRS and CDR2 is YFSETQ. The CDR3 reads CASSSGGGTGFYEQYF. The CDR3 nucleotides read TGCGCCAGCAGCTCAGGGGGCGGGACAGGGTTCTACGAGCAGTACTTC.